Presented here are 18 T cell receptor beta chains from one specimen sequenced in a study of cytomegalovirus exposure and HLA in healthy donors. Vbeta (60) and Jbeta (13) primers were used in the PCR. Sequencing used immunoSEQ multiplex PCR; TCRdb keeps in-frame clones, though not all of them. The sample carries 150,000 to 200,000 clones, 82% recorded once. The sequenced material came from PBMCs. Receptors were obtained from a girl aged 5 to 17 in good health and CMV-seropositive.

The chain recombines TRBV30 with TRBJ1-1, with a possible D match to TRBD1 (5 bases). V was clipped by 2 bases and J by 5 bases, with 9 bases between them. This CDR3 contains 12 residues. The V gene's germline CDR1 is GTSNPN and CDR2 SVGIG (reference sequence). CDR3 loop: CAWSRGATEAFF. CDR3 coding DNA: TGTGCCTGGAGTAGGGGCGCTACTGAAGCTTTCTTT.

The gene calls are TRBV27 and TRBJ2-7, with TRBD1 as a possible D gene (6 bases). Germline CDR1 is MNHEY and CDR2 is SMNVEV (reference sequence). This CDR3 contains 13 residues. The V and J ends lost 6 bases and 3 bases respectively, with 12 bases between them. The CDR3, as DNA: TGTGCCAGCAGGCCAGGGGCCTACTACGAGCAGTACTTC. Protein: CASRPGAYYEQYF.

This chain links TRBV28 with TRBJ1-5, with 9 positions matching TRBD1. Per the germline V gene, CDR1 is MDHEN and CDR2 is SYDVKM. This CDR3 is built from 16 residues. The junction had 9 bases not matched to a gene; V was cut back by 4 bases and J by 5 bases. The CDR3 DNA is TGTGCCAGCAGTTCAGAGGGACAGGGAGTTCATCAGCCCCAGCATTTT. This encodes CASSSEGQGVHQPQHF.

This chain joins TRBV6-5 and TRBJ1-1; 8 bases map to TRBD1. Germline trimming cut 7 bases from V and 5 bases from J; bases unmatched to any gene: 12. In germline, CDR1 is MNHEY, CDR2 SVGAGI. The CDR3 extends over 15 amino acids. The CDR3 sequence is CASIPNRGAGTEAFF. In DNA form, the CDR3 reads TGTGCCAGCATACCCAACAGGGGGGCGGGAACTGAAGCTTTCTTT.

The chain uses TRBV18 and TRBJ1-3, with TRBD1 matching over 7 bases. The V and J ends lost 4 bases and 0 bases, in that order; junction bases with no gene match: 18. The germline gives CDR1 KGHSH, CDR2 LQKENI. The CDR3 totals 20 residues. The CDR3 spells CASSRFSNFRDSISGNTIYF. The DNA of the CDR3 is TGTGCCAGCTCACGATTCTCTAACTTCCGGGACAGCATCTCTGGAAACACCATATATTTT.

The chain uses TRBV6-1 and TRBJ2-1; D is unclear. Germline V gene data show CDR1 as MNHNS and CDR2 as SASEGT. The CDR3 has 17 residues. The V end was cut by 2 bases, the J end by 0 bases, with 14 bases between. The CDR3 bases are TGTGCCAGCAGTGAACCTCTCGCCGGTTACTCCTACAATGAGCAGTTCTTC. It is translated as CASSEPLAGYSYNEQFF.

The chain recombines TRBV30 with TRBJ1-3; D gene unclear. Germline V gene lookup returns CDR1 GTSNPN and CDR2 SVGIG (reference sequence). This CDR3 has 15 amino acids. V dropped 0 bases and J dropped 0 bases, with 9 bases sitting between them. In DNA form, the CDR3 reads TGTGCCTGGAGTGTAATGCGTAGCTCTGGAAACACCATATATTTT. It is translated as CAWSVMRSSGNTIYF.

The rearrangement links TRBV2 to TRBJ2-1, with 7 bases lining up with TRBD1. This CDR3 contains 15 residues. Germline loops: CDR1 SNHLY, CDR2 FYNNEI. J lost 1 base, V lost 4 bases, and 4 bases had no gene match. The CDR3 here is CASSVDRESYNEQFF. CDR3 coding DNA: TGTGCCAGCAGTGTCGACAGGGAGTCCTACAATGAGCAGTTCTTC. The variable domain in full, completed from reference TRBV2 and TRBJ2-1, reads EPEVTQTPSHQVTQMGQEVILRCVPISNHLYFYWYRQILGQKVEFLVSFYNNEISEKSEIFDDQFSVERPDGSNFTLKIRSTKLEDSAMYFCASSVDRESYNEQFFGPGTRLTVL.

Notes on this clone: Other nucleotide sequences from this sample produce the same CDR3. The gene calls are TRBV5-1 and TRBJ2-1; 8 bases map to TRBD2. The germline CDR1 and CDR2 sequences are SGHRS and YFSETQ. V lost 4 bases, J lost 3 bases, and 3 bases stayed unmatched. The CDR3 totals 14 residues. CDR3 sequence (DNA): TGCGCCAGCAGCGGGGCGGGGGGCTACAATGAGCAGTTCTTC. Protein sequence: CASSGAGGYNEQFF.

The chain employs TRBV6-5 and TRBJ2-2, with D tentatively TRBD2 (6 bases). CDR3 length: 13 residues. CDR1 is MNHEY, CDR2 SVGAGI, per germline. Trimming left V 5 bases short and J 4 bases short, with 8 bases between. The CDR3 is CASSGTATGELFF. CDR3 DNA: TGTGCCAGCAGTGGGACTGCCACCGGGGAGCTGTTTTTT.

This chain joins TRBV4-2 and TRBJ1-1, with a tentative D call TRBD1 (5 bases). Trimming stripped 4 bases from V and 0 bases from J, with 15 bases between. Germline V CDR1 and CDR2: LGHNA, YNFKEQ. This CDR3 has 16 amino acids. CDR3 nucleotide sequence: TGTGCCAGCAGCCCGAAGACAGTTCTGATGAACACTGAAGCTTTCTTT. Amino acids: CASSPKTVLMNTEAFF.

The rearrangement uses TRBV28 and TRBJ1-5; 12 bases are shared with TRBD1. With 3 bases clipped from V and 5 bases from J, the junction kept 11 bases outside the gene matches. The CDR3 extends over 18 amino acids. CDR1 is MDHEN, CDR2 SYDVKM, per germline. CDR3 residues: CASSFRVWDRGRDQPQHF. CDR3 DNA: TGTGCCAGCAGTTTCAGGGTGTGGGACAGGGGGCGCGATCAGCCCCAGCATTTT. The complete variable domain, with remaining parts taken from reference TRBV28 and TRBJ1-5, reads DVKVTQSSRYLVKRTGEKVFLECVQDMDHENMFWYRQDPGLGLRLIYFSYDVKMKEKGDIPEGYSVSREKKERFSLILESASTNQTSMYLCASSFRVWDRGRDQPQHFGDGTRLSIL.

The rearrangement joins TRBV5-1 to TRBJ2-3; TRBD1 matches 9 bases. Germline trimming cut 4 bases from V and 3 bases from J; bases unmatched to any gene: 6. The CDR3 has 15 amino acids. Germline CDR1 reads SGHRS; CDR2 reads YFSETQ. Here the CDR3 DNA reads TGCGCCAGCAGCCCGCCGGGACAGGGTACAGATACGCAGTATTTT. As protein: CASSPPGQGTDTQYF.

This CDR3 is CAGGGLARRNTGELFF. DNA of the CDR3: TGTGCCGGGGGGGGACTAGCCCGCCGGAACACCGGGGAGCTGTTTTTT. The chain couples TRBV30 to TRBJ2-2; TRBD2 agrees at 9 bases. V lost 8 bases and J lost 1; bases outside the gene matches: 11. The germline V gene has CDR1 GTSNPN and CDR2 SVGIG (reference sequence). This CDR3 has 16 residues. Using reference TRBV30 and TRBJ2-2 for the parts outside the CDR3, the full variable domain is SQTIHQWPATLVQPVGSPLSLECTVEGTSNPNLYWYRQAAGRGLQLLFYSVGIGQISSEVPQNLSASRPQDRQFILSSKKLLLSDSGFYLCAGGGLARRNTGELFFGEGSRLTVL.

This chain links TRBV28 with TRBJ1-1; TRBD1 aligns across 11 bases. The junction had 19 bases not matched to a gene; V was cut back by 6 bases and J by 4 bases. Germline values: CDR1 MDHEN, CDR2 SYDVKM. The CDR3 runs to 19 residues. CDR3 amino acids: CASSHKMYTAGQGGTEAFF. The CDR3 DNA follows: TGTGCCAGCAGCCATAAGATGTACACGGCGGGACAGGGGGGCACTGAAGCTTTCTTT.

The chain joins TRBV29-1 to TRBJ2-7; perhaps TRBD1 as D (6 bases). Germline V gives CDR1 SQVTM, CDR2 ANQGSEA. V lost 7 bases and J lost 0, with 13 bases in between. The CDR3 totals 13 residues. In nucleotides, the CDR3 is TGCAGCGCTATGACAGGCTTCTCCTACGAGCAGTACTTC. Translation: CSAMTGFSYEQYF.

V and J are TRBV27 and TRBJ2-7, with D tentatively TRBD1 (7 bases). V lost 10 bases, J lost 3 bases, and 19 bases lay in between. The CDR3 is 14 residues long. The germline gives CDR1 MNHEY, CDR2 SMNVEV (reference sequence). This CDR3 reads CATGGGGGGYEQYF. CDR3 nucleotide sequence: TGTGCCACCGGGGGAGGAGGGGGCGGCTACGAGCAGTACTTC.

V and J are TRBV5-8 and TRBJ1-1; no clear D. CDR1 is SGHTS and CDR2 is YDEGEE in the germline V gene. Trimming pared 1 base from V and 4 bases from J, leaving 5 bases between. The CDR3 contains 12 residues. The CDR3 region has the DNA TGTGCCAGCAGCTTGTACTTCACTGAAGCTTTCTTT. It is translated as CASSLYFTEAFF.